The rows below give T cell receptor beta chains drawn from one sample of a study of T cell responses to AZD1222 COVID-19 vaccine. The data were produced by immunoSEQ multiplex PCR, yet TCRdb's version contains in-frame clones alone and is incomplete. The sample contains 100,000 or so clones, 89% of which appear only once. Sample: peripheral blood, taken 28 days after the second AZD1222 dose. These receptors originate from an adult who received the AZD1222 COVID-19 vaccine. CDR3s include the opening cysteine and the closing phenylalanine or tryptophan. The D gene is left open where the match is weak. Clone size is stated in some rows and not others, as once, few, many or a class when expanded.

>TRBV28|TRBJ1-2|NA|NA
CASSPHGMDGYTF
TGTGCCAGCAGTCCCCATGGAATGGATGGCTACACCTTC
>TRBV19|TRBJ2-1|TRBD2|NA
CASSIGGGRTNEQFF
TGTGCCAGTAGTATTGGCGGGGGGAGAACCAATGAGCAGTTCTTC
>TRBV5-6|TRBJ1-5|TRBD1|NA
CASSFSGGAQPQHF
TGTGCCAGCAGCTTTTCAGGGGGCGCTCAGCCCCAGCATTTT
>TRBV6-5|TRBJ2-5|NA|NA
CASSFTYGETQYF
TGTGCCAGCAGTTTCACTTACGGAGAGACCCAGTACTTC
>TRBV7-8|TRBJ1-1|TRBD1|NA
CASSLRSERQGAEAFF
TGTGCCAGCAGCTTAAGGAGTGAGAGACAGGGGGCTGAAGCTTTCTTT
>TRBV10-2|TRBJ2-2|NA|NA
CASGASGWVAGELFF
TGCGCCAGCGGAGCCTCGGGGTGGGTGGCCGGGGAGCTGTTTTTT
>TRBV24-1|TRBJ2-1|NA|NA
CATSDIGSSYNEQFF
TGTGCCACCAGTGATATAGGCAGCTCCTACAATGAGCAGTTCTTC
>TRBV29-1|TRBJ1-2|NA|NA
CSVGGVRNYGYTF
TGCAGCGTTGGGGGGGTGAGAAACTATGGCTACACCTTC
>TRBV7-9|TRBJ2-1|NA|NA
CASSLDGGPDNEQFF
TGTGCCAGCAGCTTAGACGGGGGGCCCGACAATGAGCAGTTCTTC
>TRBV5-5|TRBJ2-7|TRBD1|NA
CASSSGQTYEQYF
TGTGCCAGCAGCTCGGGACAGACCTACGAGCAGTACTTC
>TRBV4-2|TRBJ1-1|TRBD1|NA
CASSQAVSGTGKTEAFF
TGTGCCAGCAGCCAAGCAGTTTCCGGGACAGGGAAAACTGAAGCTTTCTTT
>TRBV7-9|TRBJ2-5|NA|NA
CASSLQASQETQYF
TGTGCCAGCAGCTTACAGGCATCGCAGGAGACCCAGTACTTC
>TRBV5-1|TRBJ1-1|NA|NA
CASSLDGRGTEAFF
TGCGCCAGCAGCTTGGACGGTCGAGGGACTGAAGCTTTCTTT
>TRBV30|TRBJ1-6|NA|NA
CAWRRDSPSPLHF
TGTGCCTGGAGGAGGGATTCCCCATCACCCCTCCACTTT
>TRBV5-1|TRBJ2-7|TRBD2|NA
CASSLGTSFHEQYF
TGCGCCAGCAGCCTCGGGACTAGTTTCCACGAGCAGTACTTC
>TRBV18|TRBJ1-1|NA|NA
CASSEQGNTEAFF
TGTGCCAGCTCAGAACAGGGGAACACTGAAGCTTTCTTT
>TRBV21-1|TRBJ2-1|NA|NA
CASKLDYSSTSRTYNEQFF
TGTGCCAGCAAGCTCGACTACAGCTCCACTAGTCGAACCTACAATGAGCAGTTCTTC
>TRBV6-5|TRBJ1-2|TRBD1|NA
CASSAGGNYGYTF
TGTGCCAGCAGCGCAGGGGGCAACTATGGCTACACCTTC
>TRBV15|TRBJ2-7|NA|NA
CATSRDTTLSYEQYF
TGTGCCACCAGCAGAGATACTACCCTCTCCTACGAGCAGTACTTC
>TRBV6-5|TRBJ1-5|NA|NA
CASSSRQGNQPQHF
TGTGCCAGCAGTTCCCGACAGGGCAATCAGCCCCAGCATTTT
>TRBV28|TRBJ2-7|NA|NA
CASGSFWTGSEEQYF
TGTGCCAGCGGGAGCTTTTGGACGGGTTCGGAAGAGCAGTACTTC
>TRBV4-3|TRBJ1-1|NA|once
CASSQDPNGGNTEAFF
TGCGCCAGCAGCCAAGATCCCAACGGGGGGAACACTGAAGCTTTCTTT
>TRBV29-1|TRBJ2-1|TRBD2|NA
CSSGLADEQFF
TGCAGCTCTGGACTAGCGGATGAGCAGTTCTTC
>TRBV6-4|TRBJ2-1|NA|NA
CASSDQGASEQFF
TGTGCCAGCAGTGACCAAGGGGCGAGTGAGCAGTTCTTC
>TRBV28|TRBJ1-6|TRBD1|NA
CASSLRTRGGSPLHF
TGTGCCAGCAGTTTGCGGACCAGGGGGGGTTCACCCCTCCACTTT
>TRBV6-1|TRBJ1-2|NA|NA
CASSESGFLANYGYTF
TGTGCCAGCAGTGAATCAGGATTCCTAGCTAACTATGGCTACACCTTC
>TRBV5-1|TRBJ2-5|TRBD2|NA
CASNSGEMVETQYF
TGCGCCAGCAATAGCGGGGAGATGGTAGAGACCCAGTACTTC
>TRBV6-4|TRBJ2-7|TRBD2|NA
CASTPGKRDHATYEQYF
TGTGCCAGCACCCCGGGCAAGCGGGACCATGCAACCTACGAGCAGTACTTC
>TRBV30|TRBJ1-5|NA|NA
CAWSTQANQPQHF
TGTGCCTGGAGTACCCAGGCAAATCAGCCCCAGCATTTT
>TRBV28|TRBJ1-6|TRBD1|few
CASTDLGGGTVEYNSPLHF
TGTGCCAGCACTGACCTAGGTGGAGGGACAGTGGAGTATAATTCACCCCTCCACTTT
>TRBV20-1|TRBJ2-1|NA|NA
CSARTLEQFF
TGCAGTGCTAGGACTCTGGAGCAGTTCTTC
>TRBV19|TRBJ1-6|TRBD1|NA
CASSPVPGGSPLHF
TGTGCCAGTAGTCCTGTCCCAGGGGGGTCACCCCTCCACTTT
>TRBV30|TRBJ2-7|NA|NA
CALAAGYSYEQYF
TGTGCCCTGGCGGCGGGTTACTCCTACGAGCAGTACTTC
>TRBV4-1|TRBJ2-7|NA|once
CASSLDLYWEQYF
TGCGCCAGCAGCCTGGACCTCTATTGGGAGCAGTACTTC
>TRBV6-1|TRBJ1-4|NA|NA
CASSVKTGTGNEKLFF
TGTGCCAGCAGTGTCAAAACCGGGACGGGGAATGAAAAACTGTTTTTT
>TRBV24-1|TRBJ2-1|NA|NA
CATSDLGQGSRNEQFF
TGTGCCACCAGTGATTTGGGGCAGGGCAGTCGGAATGAGCAGTTCTTC
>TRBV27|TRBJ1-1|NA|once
CASSFRGGGTEAFF
TGTGCCAGCAGTTTTAGGGGAGGTGGGACTGAAGCTTTCTTT
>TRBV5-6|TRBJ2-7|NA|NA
CASSLAVEGGIYEQYF
TGTGCCAGCAGCTTGGCTGTGGAGGGGGGGATCTACGAGCAGTACTTC
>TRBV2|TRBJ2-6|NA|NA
CASDPVSGANVLTF
TGTGCCAGCGATCCCGTCTCTGGGGCCAACGTCCTGACTTTC
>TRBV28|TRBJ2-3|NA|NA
CASSFPPMTGTDTQYF
TGTGCCAGCAGTTTCCCTCCCATGACGGGCACAGATACGCAGTATTTT
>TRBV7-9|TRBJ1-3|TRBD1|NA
CASRSTGGRNTIYF
TGTGCCAGCAGATCGACAGGGGGCAGAAACACCATATATTTT
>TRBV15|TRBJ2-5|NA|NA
CATSRDRGLVRQETQYF
TGTGCCACCAGCAGAGATCGGGGATTGGTCAGACAAGAGACCCAGTACTTC
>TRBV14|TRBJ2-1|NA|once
CASSLANEQFF
TGTGCCAGCAGCCTGGCTAATGAGCAGTTCTTC
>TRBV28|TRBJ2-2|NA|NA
CASSQMANTGELFF
TGTGCCAGCAGCCAGATGGCGAACACCGGGGAGCTGTTTTTT
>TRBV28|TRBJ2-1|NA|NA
CASYERAGPYNEQFF
TGTGCCAGTTACGAGAGGGCGGGTCCCTACAATGAGCAGTTCTTC
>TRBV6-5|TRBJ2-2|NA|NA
CASRQGTGELFF
TGTGCCAGCAGGCAGGGCACCGGGGAGCTGTTTTTT
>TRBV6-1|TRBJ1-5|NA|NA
CASSESQGSNQPQHF
TGTGCCAGCAGTGAATCGCAGGGTAGCAATCAGCCCCAGCATTTT
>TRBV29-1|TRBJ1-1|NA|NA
CSVSGGTLHTEAFF
TGCAGCGTGAGTGGGGGCACGTTACACACTGAAGCTTTCTTT
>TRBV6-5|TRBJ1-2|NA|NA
CASRPGGEIYYGYTF
TGTGCCAGCAGACCGGGGGGCGAAATATACTATGGCTACACCTTC
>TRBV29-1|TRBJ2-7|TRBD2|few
CSAISGTYEQYF
TGCAGCGCTATCAGCGGGACCTACGAGCAGTACTTC
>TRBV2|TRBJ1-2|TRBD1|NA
CASRDRDRATSLDYGYTF
TGTGCCAGCAGGGACCGGGACAGAGCCACCAGCCTCGACTATGGCTACACCTTC
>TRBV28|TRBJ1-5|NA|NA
CASRDGYSNQPQHF
TGTGCCAGCAGAGACGGGTATAGCAATCAGCCCCAGCATTTT
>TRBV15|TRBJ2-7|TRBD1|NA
CATSRVPGQGTGEQYF
TGTGCCACCAGCAGAGTCCCGGGACAGGGCACCGGCGAGCAGTACTTC
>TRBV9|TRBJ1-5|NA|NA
CASSVEAEENSNQPQHF
TGTGCCAGCAGCGTAGAAGCGGAAGAGAATAGCAATCAGCCCCAGCATTTT
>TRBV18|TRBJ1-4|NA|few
CASSPPGTTNEKLFF
TGTGCCAGCTCACCACCAGGGACGACTAATGAAAAACTGTTTTTT
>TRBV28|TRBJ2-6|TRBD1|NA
CASSLRGTGGNVLTF
TGTGCCAGCAGTTTAAGGGGGACAGGAGGTAACGTCCTGACTTTC
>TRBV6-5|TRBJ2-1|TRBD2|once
CASTSIAGTYNEQFF
TGTGCCAGCACCTCAATAGCGGGAACCTACAATGAGCAGTTCTTC